Each of the 22 T cell receptor beta chains below was sequenced from the same sample in a study of blood T cell repertoires in COVID-19. Assay: immunoSEQ multiplex PCR; the TCRdb copy retains only in-frame clones and omits some. This sample yields roughly 130,000 clones, of which about 85% are seen a single time; 2.5% belongs to the top ten. The sequenced sample was peripheral blood. The source is a human donor with COVID-19, enrolled during active disease. The donor label of this sample is uncertain.

The genes are TRBV19 and TRBJ1-1; possibly TRBD1 for D (6 bases). The CDR3 runs to 16 residues. V lost 7 bases, J lost 4 bases, and 22 bases lay in between. CDR1 and CDR2 (germline): LNHDA, SQIVND (reference sequence). The CDR3 bases are TGTGCCAGTAAAAGGGGGTGGGTCAATCGGGGCACTGAAGCTTTCTTT. It translates to CASKRGWVNRGTEAFF.

This chain uses TRBV2 with TRBJ1-6; no clear D gene. Germline CDR1 and CDR2: SNHLY and FYNNEI. The CDR3 has 14 amino acids. V was pared by 1 base and J by 8 bases, with 9 bases between. The CDR3 region has the DNA TGTGCCAGCAGTGAAGGACTGACCTATTCACCCCTCCACTTT. Residues: CASSEGLTYSPLHF. Looking up the rest from reference TRBV2 and TRBJ1-6 gives the full variable domain: EPEVTQTPSHQVTQMGQEVILRCVPISNHLYFYWYRQILGQKVEFLVSFYNNEISEKSEIFDDQFSVERPDGSNFTLKIRSTKLEDSAMYFCASSEGLTYSPLHFGNGTRLTVT.

This chain connects TRBV6-2 or TRBV6-3 to TRBJ2-3, with a tentative D call TRBD2 (7 bases). CDR1 and CDR2 (germline): MNHEY, SVGEGT. Between the trimmed V and J ends, which lost 2 bases and 2 bases, there was a span of 17 bases. The CDR3 sequence is 17 residues long. CDR3 loop: CASSYPSAGDYTDTQYF. DNA for the CDR3: TGTGCCAGCAGTTACCCGAGCGCAGGGGACTACACAGATACGCAGTATTTT.

The chain recombines TRBV6-5 with TRBJ1-1, with 7 bases that match TRBD1. The CDR3 extends over 14 amino acids. Germline V gene data show CDR1 as MNHEY and CDR2 as SVGAGI. J lost 4 bases, V lost 5 bases, and 7 bases had no gene match. The CDR3 loop is CASSQTGSGTEAFF. As DNA, the CDR3 is TGTGCCAGCAGTCAGACAGGGTCGGGCACTGAAGCTTTCTTT.

Only one count was recorded for this clone. The chain links TRBV20-1 to TRBJ1-2; TRBD1 might be the D (6 bases). There are 11 residues in the CDR3. Germline loops: CDR1 DFQATT, CDR2 SNEGSKA (reference sequence). Trimming stripped 7 bases from V and 3 bases from J, with 9 bases between. This CDR3 reads CSVWTDYGYTF. As DNA, the CDR3 is TGCAGTGTGTGGACAGACTATGGCTACACCTTC.

In DNA form, the CDR3 reads TGTGCCAGCAGCCAAGGATTGGCCGGGGGCACAGATACGCAGTATTTT. Its translation: CASSQGLAGGTDTQYF. This chain links TRBV3-1 (or the pseudogene TRBV3-2) with TRBJ2-3, with D tentatively TRBD2 (5 bases). With 1 base removed from V and 1 base from J, the gap between germline ends came to 12 bases. CDR3 length: 16 amino acids. Looked up from germline, CDR1 is LGHDT and CDR2 is YNNKEL (reference sequence).

This clone was counted once. The chain carries TRBV7-9 and TRBJ2-5, with 11 nucleotides matching TRBD2. The trim removed 9 bases at V and 1 base at J, leaving 1 base unmatched. In germline, CDR1 is SEHNR, CDR2 FQNEAQ (reference sequence). The CDR3 runs 13 residues. The CDR3 nucleotides read TGTGCCAGTAGCGGGGGGGCCCAAGAGACCCAGTACTTC. Protein product: CASSGGAQETQYF.

This clone has more than one count but fewer than ten. This rearrangement joins TRBV10-3 to TRBJ2-1; D is perhaps TRBD2 (6 bases). Germline V gene lookup returns CDR1 ENHRY and CDR2 SYGVKD. This CDR3 is built from 16 residues. V lost 2 bases, J lost 7 bases, and 18 bases lay in between. The CDR3 loop is CAISEPDRGSGNEQFF. The CDR3, as DNA: TGTGCCATCAGTGAGCCCGATCGGGGGAGTGGGAATGAGCAGTTCTTC.

This clone is a singleton in its sample. The chain recombines TRBV15 with TRBJ1-1; D uncertain. With 0 bases removed from V and 3 bases from J, the gap between germline ends came to 11 bases. Germline-derived CDR1 and CDR2 are LNHNV and YYDKDF (reference sequence). This CDR3 comprises 15 residues. CDR3: CATSRDDNQYTEAFF. CDR3 sequence (DNA): TGTGCCACCAGCAGAGATGACAACCAGTACACTGAAGCTTTCTTT.

The V and J genes are TRBV18 and TRBJ1-2, with D perhaps matching TRBD1 (5 bases). The CDR3 runs 13 residues. The V end was cut by 0 bases, the J end by 7 bases, with 9 bases between. Germline V gives CDR1 KGHSH, CDR2 LQKENI. CDR3 region: CASSPPWGIGYTF. The CDR3 coding sequence is TGTGCCAGCTCACCACCATGGGGCATTGGCTACACCTTC.

The chain joins TRBV29-1 to TRBJ2-3; 7 bases are shared with TRBD1. The CDR3 loop spans 14 amino acids. The V and J ends lost 3 bases and 5 bases, in that order; junction bases with no gene match: 8. The germline V gene has CDR1 SQVTM and CDR2 ANQGSEA. The chain's CDR3 is CSVEAGGSGDTQYF. DNA for the CDR3: TGCAGCGTTGAGGCAGGGGGTTCGGGAGATACGCAGTATTTT.

This chain links TRBV11-3 with TRBJ2-5, with D unresolved. Trimming cost V 3 bases and J 2 bases, with 16 bases left between them. This CDR3 has 16 amino acids. CDR1 SGHNT and CDR2 YENEEA come from the germline V gene. This CDR3 is CASSFPRLVVQETQYF. CDR3 DNA: TGTGCCAGCAGCTTCCCGCGGCTGGTCGTGCAAGAGACCCAGTACTTC.

This chain links TRBV12-5 with TRBJ1-4, with a weak D call TRBD1 (5 bases). Germline-derived CDR1 and CDR2 are LGHNT and FRNRAP. The CDR3 runs to 15 residues. Trimming stripped 6 bases from V and 5 bases from J, with 16 bases between. The DNA for the CDR3 is TGTGCTAGTGGCCGTGACAGCCTTTGGAATGAAAAACTGTTTTTT. This codes for CASGRDSLWNEKLFF.

This chain joins TRBV7-3 and TRBJ2-1; maybe TRBD2 (5 bases). CDR3 length: 14 amino acids. Trimming removed 5 bases at V and 8 bases at J, with 16 bases between. Germline CDR1 reads SGHTA; CDR2 reads FQGTGA. The CDR3 region is CASSTGVYPHEQFF. Written as DNA, the CDR3 is TGTGCCAGCAGCACCGGGGTATATCCCCATGAGCAGTTCTTC.

Remarks on this clone: One junction end does not reproduce the germline sequence, and a read error may be involved. V usage is TRBV3-1 (or the pseudogene TRBV3-2) and J usage is TRBJ1-6, with D perhaps matching TRBD1 (6 bases). From germline, CDR1 is LGHDT and CDR2 YNNKEL (reference sequence). The CDR3 length is 12 residues. The CDR3 spells CASSHDLAGGRF. CDR3 bases: TGTGCCAGCAGCCATGACCTGGCGGGGGGCCGCTTT.

The rearrangement uses TRBV14 and TRBJ2-1; D remains ambiguous. Germline V gene lookup returns CDR1 SGHDN and CDR2 FVKESK. CDR3 length: 13 residues. Deletions cut 4 bases from V and 3 bases from J, with 7 bases between. The CDR3 DNA sequence: TGTGCCAGCAGCCTTAAAAACTACAATGAGCAGTTCTTC. This gives the protein CASSLKNYNEQFF.

The gene calls are TRBV13 and TRBJ2-7; 12 bases fit TRBD2. The germline CDR1 and CDR2 sequences are PRHDT and FYEKMQ (reference sequence). CDR3 size: 15 residues. V trimming: 5 bases; J trimming: 5 bases; junction bases outside the gene matches: 7. CDR3 nucleotide sequence: TGTGCCAGCAGCCCCCCGACTAGCGGGAGTAACGAGCAGTACTTC. It is translated as CASSPPTSGSNEQYF.

This chain uses TRBV30 with TRBJ2-2; D possibly corresponds to TRBD2 (5 bases). The CDR3 runs to 15 residues. Germline V gene sequence: CDR1 GTSNPN, CDR2 SVGIG (reference sequence). The V and J ends lost 4 bases and 0 bases respectively, with 12 bases between them. CDR3 coding DNA: TGTGCCTGGATCCCCGGGGAATCGAACACCGGGGAGCTGTTTTTT. It codes for CAWIPGESNTGELFF.

The chain is built from TRBV6-5 and TRBJ2-7, with 9 bases lining up with TRBD1. The CDR3 runs 15 residues. After removal of 6 bases from V and 2 bases from J, the junction contained 8 bases not matched to a gene. Germline CDR1 is MNHEY and CDR2 is SVGAGI. The DNA for the CDR3 is TGTGCCAGCAGCAGAAATAGACAGGGGGCCTACGAGCAGTACTTC. Protein: CASSRNRQGAYEQYF.

The CDR3 spells CASSPAGGQGREQFF. As DNA, the CDR3 is TGTGCCAGCTCGCCGGCGGGGGGTCAGGGCCGTGAGCAGTTCTTC. This chain connects TRBV18 to TRBJ2-1; 8 nucleotides line up with TRBD2. J gave up 9 bases and V 6 bases, and 13 bases lay outside the gene matches. CDR1 is KGHSH and CDR2 is LQKENI in the germline V gene. This CDR3 region has 15 residues.

This clone was recorded once. The chain carries TRBV29-1 and TRBJ2-1; the D gene is possibly TRBD2 (6 bases). Trimming shortened V by 4 bases and J by 10 bases, and 11 bases separated the two germline ends. Germline assignment: CDR1 SQVTM and CDR2 ANQGSEA. This CDR3 has 11 amino acids. CDR3 bases: TGCAGCGTTGCCGGAGGGCTAGAGCAGTTCTTC. Translating it yields CSVAGGLEQFF.

The chain couples TRBV18 to TRBJ1-2; possibly TRBD1 for D (5 bases). The CDR3 spans 15 residues. Germline values: CDR1 KGHSH, CDR2 LQKENI. The V end lost 2 bases, the J end lost 7 bases, and 17 bases lay between the germline ends. CDR3 coding DNA: TGTGCCAGCTCACCATCCCAGGCCGACGGGGGTGGCTACACCTTC. Its translation: CASSPSQADGGGYTF.